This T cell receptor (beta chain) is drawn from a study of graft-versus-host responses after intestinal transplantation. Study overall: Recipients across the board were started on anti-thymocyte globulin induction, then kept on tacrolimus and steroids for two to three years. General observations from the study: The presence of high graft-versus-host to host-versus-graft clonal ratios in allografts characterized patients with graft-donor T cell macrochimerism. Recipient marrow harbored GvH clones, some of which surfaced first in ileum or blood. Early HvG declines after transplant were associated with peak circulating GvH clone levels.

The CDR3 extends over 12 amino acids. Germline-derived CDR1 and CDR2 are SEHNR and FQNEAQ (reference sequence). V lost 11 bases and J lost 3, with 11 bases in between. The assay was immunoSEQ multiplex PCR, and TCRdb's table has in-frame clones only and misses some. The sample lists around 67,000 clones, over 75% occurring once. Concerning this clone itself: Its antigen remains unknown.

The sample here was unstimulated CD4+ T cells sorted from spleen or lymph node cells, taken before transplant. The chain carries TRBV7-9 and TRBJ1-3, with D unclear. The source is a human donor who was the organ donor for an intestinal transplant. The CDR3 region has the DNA TGTGCCCTACGTCCGAATGGAAACACCATATATTTT. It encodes CALRPNGNTIYF.